This T cell receptor (beta chain) appears in the sequencing data of a study of blood T cell repertoires in COVID-19 (dated by TCRdb to 2018 to 2020). In terms of the full investigation: The collaborator samples originated in the United States, Italy and Spain and spanned the acute and convalescent phases of COVID-19. The material from the prospective study consisted of cDNA or gDNA derived from T cells, B-cell-depleted T cells, or PBMCs. The dataset comprised deeply sampled blood TCRbeta repertoires from subjects exposed to, actively infected with, or recovered from COVID-19. The repertoires were released in a freely available public database intended as a resource for research on the immune response to SARS-CoV-2. The samples were drawn from two sources: the first 160 participants of the ongoing ImmuneRACE study, and 1,200 or so subjects contributed by 6 global collaborators. A de-identified subject ID, COVID-19 status, age in years and sex were almost always included in the sample metadata. Where available, HLA class I and class II types were obtained from metadata supplied by the sample provider rather than from assay-based typing. General conclusions and limits of the study: Clinical and demographic metadata were provided uncurated, with the amount varying by source and participant.

The collaborating institutions used their own protocols to collect whole blood in K2EDTA tubes. For TCRbeta analysis, collaborators shipped samples as frozen whole blood, isolated PBMCs, or DNA extracted from either of those sample types. TCRbeta CDR3 regions were amplified from genomic DNA using the immunoSEQ Assay, a bias-controlled multiplex PCR. The study's processing was this. The number of nucleated cells in each sample was estimated from the amplification of reference gene primers within the assay. Sequence reads were collapsed and filtered to measure the absolute abundance of every unique TCRbeta CDR3 rearrangement. For each sample, productive Simpson clonality was calculated as the square root of Simpson's diversity index over productive rearrangements. TCRdb obtained this table from immuneACCESS and retained in-frame rearrangements with V and J assigned. These tables miss some clones; where compared with another copy, unresolved V genes account for less than half of the shortfall, and the remainder is unexplained. The V and J calls and the clone size are those of that table, but D and trimming were determined from the DNA. In all, the sample holds about 100,000 clones, and more than 75% of those were seen once. The ten top clones hold roughly 12% of the sample.

From a lookup of the germline V gene, CDR1 and CDR2 are SGHTA and FQGNSA. V is reduced by 8 bases and J by 2 bases, leaving a spacing of 8 bases between them. Including cysteine and phenylalanine, the CDR3 has 12 amino acids. The read is trimmed to its CDR3 DNA, 36 bases read in frame from base 1. Turning to this clone: The clone's antigen remains unknown. No quality values exist for individual bases; no much larger clone is one base distant.

The TCR was taken from a human donor in a cohort sampled during active COVID-19. The rearranged segments are TRBV7-2 and TRBJ2-3; the best D guess is TRBD1, with 6 bases matching. The sequenced material came from peripheral blood. CDR3 protein: CASGGNTDTQYF. The nucleotide sequence reads as follows: TGTGCCAGCGGGGGCAACACAGATACGCAGTATTTT.